The following is a TCR beta chain sequence with its context. In its sample, this clonotype was seen once. The antigen it recognizes is unknown. Base qualities were left out, and no much larger clone turns up one base away. The library was prepared using 5' RACE. TCRdb names Illumina HiSeq 2500 as the instrument used. The second PCR ran for about 7 to 11 cycles and used a J-beta primer mix along with a sample-barcoded 5' primer. A unique molecular identifier was introduced onto each TCR beta cDNA molecule by a template-switch 5' adaptor carrying 12 random nucleotides. Each sample yielded at least 2.5 million CDR3-containing paired-end reads. First-strand cDNA was synthesized from all RNA with the Mint cDNA synthesis kit, primed by a TRBC-specific oligonucleotide. After uracil-DNA glycosylase treatment, a first 18-cycle PCR used universal primers M1SS and BC2_uni_R on all cDNA. Per the authors' processing: For normalization, 1 million high-quality reads were randomly selected from each sample, with every read carrying a distinct molecular identifier. Instead of being binned into consensus sequences, reads with shared molecular identifiers were discarded. CDR3 identification, clonotype clustering and error correction used MiTCR with a Q25 quality threshold and the strictest error-elimination algorithm. Lower-bound total TCR beta diversity was estimated with a nonparametric unseen species model using Euler transformation. The public reads were quality trimmed at Q25 with fastp and then assembled into clones with MiXCR by TCRdb, keeping productive beta chains. Each record represents a unique CDR3 protein, reported with the most common genes and DNA among its rows. None of the V and J calls come from the authors' own analysis; TCRdb made them. Counted in this sample were about 1.4 million distinct CDR3 sequences; around 55% of them appeared once. The top ten clonotypes cover 5.5% to 8% of the sample.

The data belong to a study of blood T cells in healthy people across ages (dated by TCRdb to the mid-2010s). Notes on the research overall: In model experiments, template switching captured about one uniquely barcoded TCR beta cDNA molecule for every two T cells. Donors of different ages were randomly distributed across sequencing lanes to avoid experimental bias. Using the same blood draw, the study looked at two additional independent replicas of 1 million unique cDNA reads for two donors, one aged 18 to 29 and the other aged 80 or older. Donors were grouped into four age groups: young (average approximately 15 years), middle-aged (about 40), aged (roughly 62) and long-lived (over 80). Age-related changes in TCR beta repertoire diversity were measured in the study by deep sequencing normalized with unique cDNA molecular identifiers. The paper's findings and limits, for the study overall: The CMV infection status of donors was not known, potentially confounding age-related changes in expanded clonotypes. A strong correlation was found between observed TCR beta diversity and the percentage of naive T cells measured by flow cytometry. Since profiling was done on bulk unsorted PBMCs, naive and antigen-experienced compartments could not be conclusively compared. Compared with the aged group, the long-lived group had more naive CD4+ T cells, fewer expanded clones and increased TCR diversity, suggesting age selection. Total diversity estimates from one million sequenced T cells were considered lower bounds and underestimates. Observed TCR beta diversity per million T cells fell roughly linearly with age, and a significant reduction was already apparent by age about 38.

Reading from cysteine to phenylalanine, the CDR3 counts 15 amino acids. Only CDR3 DNA is held: 45 bases, read in frame from base 1. Trimming takes 5 bases off V and 2 bases off J; junction bases not matched to a gene: 7. In the germline V gene (reference sequence), CDR1 corresponds to MNHEY and CDR2 to SMNVEV. The donors were roughly 39 Caucasian individuals from Russia, aged 6 to 90 years, who were systemically healthy. Each donor gave around 9 milliliters of peripheral blood, collected into EDTA-treated Vacutainer tubes. Ficoll-Paque density-gradient centrifugation was used to isolate PBMCs, with at least 6.5 million per sample. Total RNA, at least 6 micrograms per sample, was extracted from PBMCs with Trizol reagent. For every donor, an aliquot of PBMCs went through flow cytometry to measure the percentages of naive CD45RAhigh/CD27high T cells.

This clonotype was obtained from a man younger than 35 in good health. Sequenced sample: blood. The chain is encoded by TRBV27 joined to TRBJ2-3, and 7 junctional nucleotides match TRBD1. The nucleotide sequence reads as follows: TGTGCCAGCAGTCCCACGGGACAGTTCACAGATACGCAGTATTTT. Translated, it reads CASSPTGQFTDTQYF.